These T cell receptor beta chains were read from a single sample in a study of long-term antiretroviral therapy in people with HIV. Sequencing used immunoSEQ multiplex PCR; TCRdb keeps in-frame clones, though not all of them. The sample carries more than 20,000 clones, less than 90% recorded once. The sample consisted of unsorted PBMCs, taken 0.4 years after starting antiretroviral therapy. The origin of the receptors is a man aged 50 or older with HIV. Both conserved end residues are part of each CDR3. Fields, in order: J gene, CDR3 length, V gene, CDR3 protein.

j_gene: TRBJ1-1; len: 12; v_gene: TRBV5-1; CDR3aa: CASRGGDTEAFF
j_gene: TRBJ1-2; len: 12; v_gene: TRBV7-2; CDR3aa: CASSFVGYGYTF
j_gene: TRBJ1-5; len: 13; v_gene: TRBV13; CDR3aa: CASSFYPNQPQHF
j_gene: TRBJ2-7; len: 18; v_gene: TRBV4-3; CDR3aa: CASSQERTGATGVHEQYF
j_gene: TRBJ1-5; len: 15; v_gene: TRBV27; CDR3aa: CASSSPDRINQPQHF
j_gene: TRBJ2-2; len: 13; v_gene: TRBV28; CDR3aa: CASLAGGPGELFF
j_gene: TRBJ1-1; len: 13; v_gene: TRBV5-4; CDR3aa: CASSLDRTGEAFF
j_gene: TRBJ2-1; len: 13; v_gene: TRBV2; CDR3aa: CASSSSGYNEQFF
j_gene: TRBJ2-5; len: 15; v_gene: TRBV7-3; CDR3aa: CASSLGSGLQETQYF
j_gene: TRBJ2-5; len: 14; v_gene: TRBV4-1; CDR3aa: CASSQKAAQETQYF
j_gene: TRBJ2-5; len: 15; v_gene: TRBV28; CDR3aa: CASSPRDRPLGAQYF
j_gene: TRBJ2-7; len: 11; v_gene: TRBV27; CDR3aa: CASTRTYEQYF
j_gene: TRBJ2-1; len: 13; v_gene: TRBV5-1; CDR3aa: CASSLVSDNEQFF
j_gene: TRBJ2-1; len: 14; v_gene: TRBV21-1; CDR3aa: CASSKNGSYNEQFF
j_gene: TRBJ1-2; len: 14; v_gene: TRBV19; CDR3aa: CASSISGTTSGYTF
j_gene: TRBJ1-6; len: 15; v_gene: TRBV7-2; CDR3aa: CASSLGAGVGSPLHF
j_gene: TRBJ2-7; len: 16; v_gene: TRBV19; CDR3aa: CASSIVVGQKTYEQYF
j_gene: TRBJ2-7; len: 18; v_gene: TRBV2; CDR3aa: CASSGQGGRDSYAYEQYF
j_gene: TRBJ2-1; len: 16; v_gene: TRBV30; CDR3aa: CAWVVRKTGRSDEQFF
j_gene: TRBJ2-7; len: 15; v_gene: TRBV5-4; CDR3aa: CASSPGTGSSYEQYF
j_gene: TRBJ2-5; len: 16; v_gene: TRBV11-2; CDR3aa: CASSLGLVPYQETQYF
j_gene: TRBJ2-7; len: 15; v_gene: TRBV7-2; CDR3aa: CASSSRDRVSYEQYF
j_gene: TRBJ2-2; len: 17; v_gene: TRBV27; CDR3aa: CASSRLAGGPLTGELFF
j_gene: TRBJ1-3; len: 14; v_gene: TRBV7-8; CDR3aa: CASSLQTGRNTIYF
j_gene: TRBJ1-2; len: 15; v_gene: TRBV4-1; CDR3aa: CASSPSFAGGNGYTF
j_gene: TRBJ2-7; len: 15; v_gene: TRBV19; CDR3aa: CASTPGRTGGREQYF
j_gene: TRBJ2-5; len: 15; v_gene: TRBV2; CDR3aa: CASSEGGRVLETQYF
j_gene: TRBJ1-4; len: 11; v_gene: TRBV15; CDR3aa: CATGFGEKLFF
j_gene: TRBJ1-2; len: 14; v_gene: TRBV28; CDR3aa: CASSNGFYGYGYTF
j_gene: TRBJ1-6; len: 15; v_gene: TRBV6-4; CDR3aa: CASSVDRGWNSPLHF
j_gene: TRBJ1-1; len: 13; v_gene: TRBV5-1; CDR3aa: CASSLDRDTEAFF
j_gene: TRBJ1-3; len: 16; v_gene: TRBV28; CDR3aa: CASSLFLTSAGNTIYF
j_gene: TRBJ1-1; len: 16; v_gene: TRBV4-1; CDR3aa: CASSQRSGEGYTEAFF
j_gene: TRBJ2-1; len: 15; v_gene: TRBV5-4; CDR3aa: CASSLPGEVYNEQFF
j_gene: TRBJ2-7; len: 14; v_gene: TRBV7-3; CDR3aa: CASSLSPLSYEQYF
j_gene: TRBJ2-2; len: 16; v_gene: TRBV5-8; CDR3aa: CASSWGLAGHTGELFF